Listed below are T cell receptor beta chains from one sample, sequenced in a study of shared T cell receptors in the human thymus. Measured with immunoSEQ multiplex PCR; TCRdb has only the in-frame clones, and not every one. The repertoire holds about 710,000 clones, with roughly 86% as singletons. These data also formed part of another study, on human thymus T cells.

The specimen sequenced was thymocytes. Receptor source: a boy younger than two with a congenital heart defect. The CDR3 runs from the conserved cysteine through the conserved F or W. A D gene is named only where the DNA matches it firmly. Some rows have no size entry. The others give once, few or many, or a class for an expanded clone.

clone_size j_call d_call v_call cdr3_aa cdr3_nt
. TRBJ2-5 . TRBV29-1 CSVEGPGRVVETQYF TGCAGCGTTGAAGGACCCGGCAGGGTGGTTGAGACCCAGTACTTC
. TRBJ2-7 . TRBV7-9 CASSLALRTGQHYEQYF TGTGCCAGCAGCTTAGCGCTAAGAACAGGTCAACACTACGAGCAGTACTTC
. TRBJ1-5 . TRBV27 CASSLRSGSNQPQHF TGTGCCAGCAGTTTACGCTCAGGGAGCAATCAGCCCCAGCATTTT
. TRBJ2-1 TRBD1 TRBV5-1 CASSFFPGTAYNEQFF TGCGCCAGCAGCTTTTTCCCCGGGACAGCCTACAATGAGCAGTTCTTC
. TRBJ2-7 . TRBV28 CASSFQVSYEQYF TGTGCCAGCAGTTTTCAGGTGAGCTACGAGCAGTACTTC
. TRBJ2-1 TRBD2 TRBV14 CASKGTSGGDSYNEQFF TGTGCCAGCAAGGGGACTAGCGGGGGGGACTCCTACAATGAGCAGTTCTTC
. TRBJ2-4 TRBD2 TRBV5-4 CASSLAGETSGGVAKNIQYF TGTGCCAGCAGCTTGGCCGGTGAGACTAGCGGGGGGGTGGCCAAAAACATTCAGTACTTC
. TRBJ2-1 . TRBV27 CASSLSGRNNEQFF TGTGCCAGCAGTTTATCCGGGAGAAACAATGAGCAGTTCTTC
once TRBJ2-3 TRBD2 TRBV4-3 CASSQDPTSGRADTQYF TGCGCCAGCAGCCAAGATCCCACTAGCGGGAGAGCGGATACGCAGTATTTT
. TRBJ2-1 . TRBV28 CASSLSLPLNEQFF TGTGCCAGCAGTCTGAGCCTCCCCCTCAATGAGCAGTTCTTC
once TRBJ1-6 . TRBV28 CASSLRGGADNSPLHF TGTGCCAGCAGTTTAAGAGGCGGGGCAGATAATTCACCCCTCCACTTT
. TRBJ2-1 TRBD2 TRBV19 CASSDRLAGGEDEQFF TGTGCCAGTAGTGATAGACTAGCGGGAGGCGAGGATGAGCAGTTCTTC
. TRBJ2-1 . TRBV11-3 CASSPSERRCNEQFF TGTGCCAGCAGCCCCTCGGAGCGGCGTTGCAATGAGCAGTTCTTC
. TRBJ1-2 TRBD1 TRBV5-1 CASRGGDRAYGYTF TGCGCCAGCAGAGGAGGGGACAGGGCCTATGGCTACACCTTC
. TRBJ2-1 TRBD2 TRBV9 CASSVEPGLAGSVYNEQFF TGTGCCAGCAGCGTAGAACCGGGACTAGCGGGATCAGTATACAATGAGCAGTTCTTC
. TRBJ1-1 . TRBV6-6 CASSYRTENTEAFF TGTGCCAGCAGTTACAGGACAGAGAACACTGAAGCTTTCTTT
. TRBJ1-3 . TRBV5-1 CASSLGEGQSSGNTIYF TGCGCCAGCAGCTTGGGCGAAGGACAGAGCTCTGGAAACACCATATATTTT
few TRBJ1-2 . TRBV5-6 CASSLVNQGAGDYGYTF TGTGCCAGCAGCTTGGTAAATCAGGGCGCGGGAGACTATGGCTACACCTTC
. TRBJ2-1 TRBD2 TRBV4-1 CASSRVIGPSGGLLDEQFF TGCGCCAGCAGCCGAGTCATAGGTCCTAGCGGGGGGCTTCTGGATGAGCAGTTCTTC
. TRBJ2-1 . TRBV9 CASSVGQEDEQFF TGTGCCAGCAGCGTAGGACAGGAGGATGAGCAGTTCTTC
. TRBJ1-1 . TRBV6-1 CAVQGTVTNTEAFF TGTGCTGTTCAGGGAACAGTAACGAACACTGAAGCTTTCTTT
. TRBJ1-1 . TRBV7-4 CASSRQANTEAFF TGTGCCAGCAGCCGCCAGGCGAACACTGAAGCTTTCTTT
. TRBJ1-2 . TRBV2 CASKYGGYGYTF TGTGCCAGCAAGTACGGGGGGTATGGCTACACCTTC
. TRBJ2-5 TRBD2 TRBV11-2 CASSLQGVLAGRGETQYF TGTGCCAGCAGCTTACAGGGGGTACTAGCGGGGCGGGGAGAGACCCAGTACTTC
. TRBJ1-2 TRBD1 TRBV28 CASRAGTGAYGYTF TGTGCCAGCAGAGCCGGGACAGGGGCCTATGGCTACACCTTC
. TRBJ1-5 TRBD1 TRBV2 CASSPGQGLRDQPQHF TGTGCCAGCAGCCCGGGACAGGGATTAAGGGATCAGCCCCAGCATTTT
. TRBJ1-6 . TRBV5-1 CASSWGRGGDNSPLHF TGCGCCAGCAGCTGGGGGAGGGGCGGCGATAATTCCCCCCTCCACTTT
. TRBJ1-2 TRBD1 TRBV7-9 CASRGTVYGYTF TGTGCCAGCAGAGGGACAGTCTATGGCTACACCTTC
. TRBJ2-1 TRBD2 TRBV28 CASSPRGQREEAYNEQFF TGTGCCAGCAGTCCGAGGGGGCAGCGGGAGGAAGCATACAATGAGCAGTTCTTC
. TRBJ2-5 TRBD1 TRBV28 CASRLRDRGFETQYF TGTGCCAGCAGACTCCGGGACAGGGGGTTTGAGACCCAGTACTTC
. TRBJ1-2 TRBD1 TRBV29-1 CSVLAPGTDYGYTF TGCAGCGTTTTGGCGCCCGGGACAGACTATGGCTACACCTTC
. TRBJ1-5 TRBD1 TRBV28 CASSRRDRGFSNQPQHF TGTGCCAGCAGTCGCCGGGACAGAGGTTTTAGCAATCAGCCCCAGCATTTT
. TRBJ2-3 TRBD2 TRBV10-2 CASSETSGGAPYGTDTQYF TGCGCCAGCAGTGAGACTAGCGGGGGGGCCCCTTATGGGACAGATACGCAGTATTTT
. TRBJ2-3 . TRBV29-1 CSVQGTDTQYF TGCAGCGTGCAGGGGACAGATACGCAGTATTTT
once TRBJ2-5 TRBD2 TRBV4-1 CASSQVLAGGRETQYF TGCGCCAGCAGCCAAGTACTAGCGGGAGGGCGGGAGACCCAGTACTTC
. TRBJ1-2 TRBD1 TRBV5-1 CASSLEGDRDDYGYTF TGCGCCAGCAGCCTAGAAGGGGACAGGGATGACTATGGCTACACCTTC
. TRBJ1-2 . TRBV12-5 CASGLVRAPYPLNYGYTF TGTGCTAGTGGTTTGGTCAGGGCCCCGTACCCACTGAACTATGGCTACACCTTC
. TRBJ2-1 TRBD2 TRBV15 CATSCSAGGRNEQFF TGTGCCACCAGCTGTTCAGCGGGGGGGCGTAATGAGCAGTTCTTC
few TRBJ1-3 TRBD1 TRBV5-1 CASSLGPKVEGASGNTIYF TGCGCCAGCAGCTTGGGCCCCAAGGTGGAGGGGGCATCTGGAAACACCATATATTTT
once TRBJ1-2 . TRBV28 CASSWQVPYGYTF TGTGCCAGCAGTTGGCAGGTTCCCTATGGCTACACCTTC
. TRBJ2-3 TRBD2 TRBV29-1 CSVEDGTSGGDLYSTDTQYF TGCAGCGTTGAAGACGGGACTAGCGGGGGGGACTTGTATAGCACAGATACGCAGTATTTT
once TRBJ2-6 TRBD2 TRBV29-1 CSVHGGISGANVLTF TGCAGCGTCCACGGGGGGATCTCTGGGGCCAACGTCCTGACTTTC
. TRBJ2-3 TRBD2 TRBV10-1 CASSERTSGTPSTDTQYF TGCGCCAGCAGTGAGAGGACTAGCGGGACCCCTAGCACAGATACGCAGTATTTT
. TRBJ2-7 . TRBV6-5 CASSHRQTGLDEQYF TGTGCCAGCAGTCATCGACAGACCGGCCTCGACGAGCAGTACTTC
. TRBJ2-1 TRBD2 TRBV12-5 CATRRKRGPGSEQFF TGTGCCACCCGACGCAAGCGGGGGCCGGGTAGTGAGCAGTTCTTC
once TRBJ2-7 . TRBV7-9 CASSFGRGTYEQYF TGTGCCAGCAGCTTCGGCCGCGGAACCTACGAGCAGTACTTC
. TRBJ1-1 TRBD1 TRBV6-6 CASSSGQGQNTEAFF TGTGCCAGCAGTTCCGGACAGGGACAGAACACTGAAGCTTTCTTT
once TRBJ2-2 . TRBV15 CATSSPELFF TGTGCCACCAGCAGTCCAGAGCTGTTTTTT
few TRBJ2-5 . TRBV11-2 CASSGARGFQETQYF TGTGCCAGCAGCGGGGCTAGGGGCTTCCAAGAGACCCAGTACTTC
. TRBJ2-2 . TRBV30 CAWSGPSVPLSDLNTGELFF TGTGCCTGGAGTGGGCCTAGCGTACCCCTTTCGGATCTAAACACCGGGGAGCTGTTTTTT
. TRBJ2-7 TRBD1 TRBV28 CASSLRDSLYEQYF TGTGCCAGCAGTTTAAGGGACAGTCTCTACGAGCAGTACTTC
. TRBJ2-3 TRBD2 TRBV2 CASRDPPLAGVTDTQYF TGTGCCAGCAGGGACCCTCCTCTAGCGGGAGTAACAGATACGCAGTATTTT
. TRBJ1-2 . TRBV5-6 CASSGNYGATGYGYTF TGTGCCAGCAGCGGAAATTATGGGGCGACGGGCTATGGCTACACCTTC
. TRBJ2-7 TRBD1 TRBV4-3 CASSQEKGAVSYEQYF TGCGCCAGCAGCCAAGAGAAGGGGGCCGTATCCTACGAGCAGTACTTC